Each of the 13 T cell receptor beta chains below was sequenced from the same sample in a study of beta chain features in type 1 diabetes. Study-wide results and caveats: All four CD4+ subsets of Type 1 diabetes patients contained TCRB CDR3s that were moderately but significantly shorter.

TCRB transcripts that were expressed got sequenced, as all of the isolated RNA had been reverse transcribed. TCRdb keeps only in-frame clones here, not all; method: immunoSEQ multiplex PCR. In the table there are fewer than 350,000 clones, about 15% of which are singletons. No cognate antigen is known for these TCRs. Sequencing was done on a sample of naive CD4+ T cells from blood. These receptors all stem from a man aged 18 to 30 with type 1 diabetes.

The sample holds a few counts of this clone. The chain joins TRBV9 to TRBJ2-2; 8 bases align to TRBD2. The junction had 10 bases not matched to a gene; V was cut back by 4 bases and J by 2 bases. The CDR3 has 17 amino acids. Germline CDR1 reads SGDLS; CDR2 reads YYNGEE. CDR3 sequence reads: CASSPTLAGINTGELFF. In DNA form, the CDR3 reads TGTGCCAGCAGCCCCACTCTAGCGGGTATAAACACCGGGGAGCTGTTTTTT.

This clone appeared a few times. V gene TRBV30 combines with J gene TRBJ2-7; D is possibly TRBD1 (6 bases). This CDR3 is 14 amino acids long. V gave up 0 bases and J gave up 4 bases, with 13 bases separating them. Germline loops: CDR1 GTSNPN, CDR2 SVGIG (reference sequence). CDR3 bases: TGTGCCTGGAGTGTACAACAGGGAAATTACGAGCAGTACTTC. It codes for CAWSVQQGNYEQYF.

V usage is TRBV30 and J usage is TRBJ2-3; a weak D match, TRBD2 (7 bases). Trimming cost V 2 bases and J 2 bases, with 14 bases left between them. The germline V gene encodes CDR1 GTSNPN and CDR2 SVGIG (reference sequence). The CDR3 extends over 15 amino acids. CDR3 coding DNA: TGTGCCTGGAGTCGGGCGGGGGCCTTCACAGATACGCAGTATTTT. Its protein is CAWSRAGAFTDTQYF.

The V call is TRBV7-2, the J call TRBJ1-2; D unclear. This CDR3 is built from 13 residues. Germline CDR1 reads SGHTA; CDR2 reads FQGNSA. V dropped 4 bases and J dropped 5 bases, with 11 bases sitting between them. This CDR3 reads CASSSHLSYGYTF. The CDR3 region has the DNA TGTGCCAGCAGCTCACATCTCTCTTATGGCTACACCTTC.

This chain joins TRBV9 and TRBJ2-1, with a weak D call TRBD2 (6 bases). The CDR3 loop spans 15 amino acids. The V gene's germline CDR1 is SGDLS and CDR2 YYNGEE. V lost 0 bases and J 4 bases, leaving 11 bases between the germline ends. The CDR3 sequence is CASSVERAPYNEQFF. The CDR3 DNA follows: TGTGCCAGCAGCGTAGAGCGGGCCCCATACAATGAGCAGTTCTTC.

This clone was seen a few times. CDR3 amino acids: CASSPIGREQYF. DNA of the CDR3: TGTGCCAGCAGCCCGATAGGCCGGGAACAATACTTC. The chain couples TRBV7-8 to TRBJ2-7, with D maybe TRBD2 (5 bases). There are 12 residues in the CDR3. In germline, CDR1 is SGHVS, CDR2 FQNEAQ. V lost 5 bases, J lost 13 bases, and 18 bases lay in between.

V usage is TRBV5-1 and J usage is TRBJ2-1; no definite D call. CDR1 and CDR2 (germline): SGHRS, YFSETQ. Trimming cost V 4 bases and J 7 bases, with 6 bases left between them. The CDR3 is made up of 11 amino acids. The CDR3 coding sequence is TGCGCCAGCAGCCTCTTGAATGAGCAGTTCTTC. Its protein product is CASSLLNEQFF.

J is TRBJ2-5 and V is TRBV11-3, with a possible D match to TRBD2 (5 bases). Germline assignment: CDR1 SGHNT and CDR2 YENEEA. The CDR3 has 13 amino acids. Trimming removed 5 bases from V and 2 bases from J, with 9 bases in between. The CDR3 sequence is CASSQRYQETQYF. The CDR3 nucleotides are TGTGCCAGCAGCCAGCGGTATCAAGAGACCCAGTACTTC.

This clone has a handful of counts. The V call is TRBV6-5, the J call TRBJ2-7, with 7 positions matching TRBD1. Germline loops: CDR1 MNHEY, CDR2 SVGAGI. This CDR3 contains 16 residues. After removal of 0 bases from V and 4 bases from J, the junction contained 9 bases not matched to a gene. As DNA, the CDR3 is TGTGCCAGCAGTTACTCTGGGTACGGGACAGCTTACGAGCAGTACTTC. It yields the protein CASSYSGYGTAYEQYF.

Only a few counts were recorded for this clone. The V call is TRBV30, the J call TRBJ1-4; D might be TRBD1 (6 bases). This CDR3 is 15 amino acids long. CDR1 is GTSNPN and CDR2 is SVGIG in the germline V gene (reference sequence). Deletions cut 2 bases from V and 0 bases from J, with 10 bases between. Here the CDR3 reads CAWSMGAPTNEKLFF. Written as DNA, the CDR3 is TGTGCCTGGAGTATGGGGGCGCCAACTAATGAAAAACTGTTTTTT.

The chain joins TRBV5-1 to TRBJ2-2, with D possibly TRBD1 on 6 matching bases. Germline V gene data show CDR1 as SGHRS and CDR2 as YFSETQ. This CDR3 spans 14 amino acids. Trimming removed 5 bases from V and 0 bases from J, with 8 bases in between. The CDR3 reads CASRDRTNTGELFF. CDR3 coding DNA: TGCGCCAGCAGGGACAGAACGAACACCGGGGAGCTGTTTTTT.

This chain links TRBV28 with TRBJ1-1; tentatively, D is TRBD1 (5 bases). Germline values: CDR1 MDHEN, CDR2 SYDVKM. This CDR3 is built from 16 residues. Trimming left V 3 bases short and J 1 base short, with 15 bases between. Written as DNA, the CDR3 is TGTGCCAGCAGTTTGGACACGAGGCCGCCGAACACTGAAGCTTTCTTT. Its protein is CASSLDTRPPNTEAFF.

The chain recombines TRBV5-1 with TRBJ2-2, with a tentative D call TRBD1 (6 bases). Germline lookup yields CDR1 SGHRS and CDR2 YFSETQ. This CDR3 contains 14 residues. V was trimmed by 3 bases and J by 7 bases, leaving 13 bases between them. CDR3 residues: CASSSLQGSGELFF. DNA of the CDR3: TGCGCCAGCAGCTCATTACAGGGAAGCGGGGAGCTGTTTTTT.